Below are 32 T cell receptor beta chains sequenced from a single sample in a study of blood T cell repertoires in COVID-19. Only in-frame clones appear in the TCRdb table, and some are missing; sequencing was by immunoSEQ multiplex PCR. This sample has 230,000 or so clones, with 81% found just once. Sequencing was carried out using peripheral blood. The receptors stem from an elderly woman with COVID-19, enrolled during active disease.

CDR3 amino acids: CASAGGPNYGYTF. The CDR3 nucleotides are TGTGCCAGCGCAGGAGGGCCTAACTATGGCTACACCTTC. The rearrangement links TRBV7-9 to TRBJ1-2; D unclear. The germline V and J ends were trimmed by 8 bases and 0 bases, with 10 bases remaining between them. Germline CDR1 SEHNR, CDR2 FQNEAQ (reference sequence). The CDR3 loop spans 13 amino acids. Based on the CDR3 plus reference TRBV7-9 and TRBJ1-2, the full variable domain is DTGVSQNPRHKITKRGQNVTFRCDPISEHNRLYWYRQTLGQGPEFLTYFQNEAQLEKSRLLSDRFSAERPKGSFSTLEIQRTEQGDSAMYLCASAGGPNYGYTFGSGTRLTVV.

The J gene is TRBJ1-5, the V gene TRBV19; 10 nucleotides match TRBD1. CDR1 and CDR2 from the germline V gene are LNHDA and SQIVND (reference sequence). CDR3 length: 15 amino acids. The V and J ends lost 7 bases and 6 bases, in that order; junction bases with no gene match: 9. Here the CDR3 DNA reads TGTGCCAGTACCTTGGGACAGGGGCGTCTTCAGCCCCAGCATTTT. Translating gives CASTLGQGRLQPQHF.

V gene TRBV18 combines with J gene TRBJ1-4; D gene unclear. The CDR3 is made up of 13 amino acids. V was shortened by 3 bases and J by 8 bases, with 10 bases between the two germline ends. From germline, CDR1 is KGHSH and CDR2 LQKENI. CDR3 in amino acids: CASSPRAGEKLFF. CDR3 nucleotides: TGTGCCAGCTCACCTCGGGCGGGAGAAAAACTGTTTTTT.

This sequence joins TRBV6-5 and TRBJ2-3; TRBD2 is a possible D gene (5 bases). Per the germline V gene, CDR1 is MNHEY and CDR2 is SVGAGI. The germline V and J ends were trimmed by 4 bases and 6 bases, with 11 bases remaining between them. The CDR3 extends over 13 amino acids. CDR3 coding DNA: TGTGCCAGCAGTTTGGTTAGCGACGATACGCAGTATTTT. It translates to CASSLVSDDTQYF.

The V call is TRBV28, the J call TRBJ1-1; 8 nucleotides agree with TRBD1. Looked up from germline, CDR1 is MDHEN and CDR2 is SYDVKM. V lost 6 bases and J lost 4; bases outside the gene matches: 7. The CDR3 runs 14 residues. As DNA, the CDR3 is TGTGCCAGCAGCAGTACAGGGGGTGTCACTGAAGCTTTCTTT. As protein: CASSSTGGVTEAFF.

This clone has more than one count but fewer than ten. The V call is TRBV28, the J call TRBJ1-1; 8 bases agree with TRBD1. Germline V gene sequence: CDR1 MDHEN, CDR2 SYDVKM. The CDR3 consists of 14 residues. V was pared by 3 bases and J by 1 base, with 1 base of the junction left unmatched. CDR3 loop: CASSLGQANTEAFF. CDR3 bases: TGTGCCAGCAGTTTGGGACAGGCGAACACTGAAGCTTTCTTT.

J is TRBJ2-1 and V is TRBV11-3; the match to TRBD2 covers 14 bases. CDR1 is SGHNT, CDR2 YENEEA, per germline. The CDR3 sequence is 15 residues long. The V gene end was trimmed by 5 bases and the J gene end by 8 bases; junction bases not matched to a gene: 5. CDR3 region: CASSRGLAGGHEQFF. The CDR3 region has the DNA TGTGCCAGCAGCCGTGGACTAGCGGGGGGCCATGAGCAGTTCTTC.

V and J are TRBV28 and TRBJ1-1, with D possibly TRBD1 on 6 matching bases. V lost 10 bases to trimming and J lost 1 base, with 19 bases between them. Germline V lookup: CDR1 MDHEN, CDR2 SYDVKM. The length of the CDR3 is 15 residues. The CDR3 sequence: CAILSGGAGNTEAFF. CDR3 nucleotide sequence: TGTGCCATCCTCTCTGGGGGGGCGGGGAACACTGAAGCTTTCTTT.

In this sample, this clone turned up a few times. This chain's CDR3 is CASRKRTGMNNSPLHF. The DNA for the CDR3 is TGTGCCAGCAGGAAACGGACAGGGATGAATAATTCACCCCTCCACTTT. This sequence joins TRBV5-8 and TRBJ1-6; 8 bases are shared with TRBD1. J lost 5 bases, V lost 5 bases, and 9 bases had no gene match. Per germline, CDR1 SGHTS and CDR2 YDEGEE. This CDR3 comprises 16 residues.

The gene calls are TRBV30 and TRBJ1-1; TRBD1 agrees at 7 bases. CDR3 length: 14 amino acids. Germline V CDR1 and CDR2: GTSNPN, SVGIG (reference sequence). V was pared by 5 bases and J by 0 bases, with 6 bases of the junction left unmatched. CDR3 nucleotides: TGTGCCTGGGGGGGACAGACGGTGAACACTGAAGCTTTCTTT. Translating it yields CAWGGQTVNTEAFF. Filled out from reference TRBV30 and TRBJ1-1, the complete variable domain reads SQTIHQWPATLVQPVGSPLSLECTVEGTSNPNLYWYRQAAGRGLQLLFYSVGIGQISSEVPQNLSASRPQDRQFILSSKKLLLSDSGFYLCAWGGQTVNTEAFFGQGTRLTVV.

The chain employs TRBV2 and TRBJ1-2, with D maybe TRBD1 (6 bases). CDR3 size: 12 residues. V was clipped by 9 bases and J by 4 bases, with 12 bases between them. Germline loops: CDR1 SNHLY, CDR2 FYNNEI. The CDR3 loop reads CASTTGFYGYTF. The CDR3 region has the DNA TGTGCCAGTACGACAGGTTTCTATGGCTACACCTTC.

The rearrangement joins TRBV10-3 to TRBJ2-3; 14 nucleotides line up with TRBD2. CDR1 ENHRY and CDR2 SYGVKD come from the germline V gene. The CDR3 has 14 residues. The CDR3 coding sequence is TGTGCGACCGGGACTAGCGGGAGCGCAGATACGCAGTATTTT. Protein sequence: CATGTSGSADTQYF.

V and J are TRBV6-5 and TRBJ1-6; TRBD1 agrees at 7 bases. The CDR3 has 14 residues. With V trimmed by 5 bases and J by 8 bases, 6 bases remained unmatched. Germline V gives CDR1 MNHEY, CDR2 SVGAGI. The CDR3 loop reads CASSNRDRYSPLHF. CDR3 nucleotides: TGTGCCAGCAGTAACCGGGACAGATATTCACCCCTCCACTTT.

This rearrangement joins TRBV3-1 (or the pseudogene TRBV3-2) to TRBJ2-5, with D uncertain. The germline gives CDR1 LGHDT, CDR2 YNNKEL (reference sequence). The V end lost 4 bases, the J end lost 4 bases, and 10 bases lay between the germline ends. The CDR3 totals 13 residues. This CDR3 is CASSRFGRETQYF. CDR3 bases: TGTGCCAGCAGCCGATTTGGGCGAGAGACCCAGTACTTC.

This rearrangement joins TRBV7-3 to TRBJ1-1, with D hard to call. V gave up 5 bases and J gave up 1 base, with 8 bases separating them. Germline assignment: CDR1 SGHTA and CDR2 FQGTGA. The CDR3 is 13 amino acids. The chain's CDR3 is CASSPRQNTEAFF. CDR3 DNA sequence: TGTGCCAGCAGCCCTAGGCAGAACACTGAAGCTTTCTTT.

The chain links TRBV2 to TRBJ1-2, with D maybe TRBD1 (5 bases). The V end lost 11 bases, the J end lost 2 bases, and 15 bases lay between the germline ends. The CDR3 contains 13 residues. Looked up from germline, CDR1 is SNHLY and CDR2 is FYNNEI. CDR3 in amino acids: CAPRGGANYGYTF. The CDR3 nucleotides are TGTGCCCCAAGGGGTGGGGCGAACTATGGCTACACCTTC.

The genes are TRBV6-5 and TRBJ1-1; no definite D call. The CDR3 consists of 13 residues. V was shortened by 9 bases and J by 1 base, with 12 bases between the two germline ends. Per the germline V gene, CDR1 is MNHEY and CDR2 is SVGAGI. The CDR3 nucleotides are TGTGCCAGTACGGGAGGTTCGAACACTGAAGCTTTCTTT. It codes for CASTGGSNTEAFF.

V is TRBV24-1 and J is TRBJ2-3; 8 positions match TRBD1. V trimming: 5 bases; J trimming: 2 bases; junction bases outside the gene matches: 5. The CDR3 is 15 residues long. The germline V gene encodes CDR1 KGHDR and CDR2 SFDVKD. CDR3 protein: CATSGTGGHTDTQYF. CDR3 DNA sequence: TGTGCCACCAGTGGCACAGGGGGACACACAGATACGCAGTATTTT.

The V gene is TRBV3-1 (or the pseudogene TRBV3-2), the J gene TRBJ2-5, with 12 bases that match TRBD1. The V segment lost 3 bases and the J segment 6 bases; nucleotides outside the gene matches: 8. The CDR3 totals 16 residues. The germline V gene encodes CDR1 LGHDT and CDR2 YNNKEL (reference sequence). CDR3 nucleotides: TGTGCCAGCAGCCAGGCCGGGACAGGGGGCGGGAAGACCCAGTACTTC. Amino acids: CASSQAGTGGGKTQYF.

The chain employs TRBV5-1 and TRBJ1-5; no reliable D call. Germline loops: CDR1 SGHRS, CDR2 YFSETQ. V shed 0 bases and J shed 2 bases, with 6 bases lying between them. CDR3 size: 14 residues. The CDR3 bases are TGCGCCAGCAGCTTGGTTCCCGGCAATCAGCCCCAGCATTTT. Residues: CASSLVPGNQPQHF.

The rearrangement joins TRBV5-1 to TRBJ1-2; unclear D gene. The length of the CDR3 is 15 residues. Germline V gene sequence: CDR1 SGHRS, CDR2 YFSETQ. Trimming cost V 4 bases and J 0 bases, with 13 bases left between them. CDR3 in DNA: TGCGCCAGCAGCCCTGAGGGCGCCCCTAACTATGGCTACACCTTC. Protein product: CASSPEGAPNYGYTF.

This clone was counted a single time. The chain combines TRBV28 with TRBJ2-7; possibly TRBD1 for D (6 bases). CDR3 length: 13 residues. Trimming shortened V by 3 bases and J by 3 bases, and 9 bases separated the two germline ends. The germline V gene encodes CDR1 MDHEN and CDR2 SYDVKM. CDR3 sequence: CASSFQQGYEQYF. CDR3 sequence (DNA): TGTGCCAGCAGTTTCCAACAGGGCTACGAGCAGTACTTC.

The chain links TRBV5-1 to TRBJ1-1, with D tentatively TRBD1 (6 bases). This CDR3 has 12 amino acids. The germline V and J ends were trimmed by 4 bases and 8 bases, with 12 bases remaining between them. Per the germline V gene, CDR1 is SGHRS and CDR2 is YFSETQ. The CDR3 DNA is TGCGCCAGCAGCGCCGGGACATTCGAAGCTTTCTTT. Its protein is CASSAGTFEAFF.

This clone has only one observation. This chain connects TRBV6-1 to TRBJ2-5; 8 bases align to TRBD2. Looked up from germline, CDR1 is MNHNS and CDR2 is SASEGT. The CDR3 has 13 residues. V gave up 7 bases and J gave up 5 bases; unmatched junction bases: 6. CDR3 in DNA: TGTGCCAGCAACGGGGGGGCCACGGAGACCCAGTACTTC. Translated: CASNGGATETQYF.

V is TRBV5-1 and J is TRBJ2-3, with 12 bases aligning to TRBD2. Germline V gives CDR1 SGHRS, CDR2 YFSETQ. After removal of 1 base from V and 1 base from J, the junction contained 7 bases not matched to a gene. This CDR3 is 18 amino acids long. CDR3 region: CASSLQPGLAGRTDTQYF. CDR3 DNA: TGCGCCAGCAGCTTGCAGCCTGGACTAGCGGGACGCACAGATACGCAGTATTTT.

The CDR3 region is CASSPGLAGRNEQFF. CDR3 sequence (DNA): TGTGCCAGCAGCCCGGGACTAGCGGGAAGGAATGAGCAGTTCTTC. The rearrangement joins TRBV7-3 to TRBJ2-1; 13 nucleotides line up with TRBD2. The junction had 5 bases not matched to a gene; V was cut back by 5 bases and J by 7 bases. CDR3 length equals 15 residues. CDR1 and CDR2 (germline): SGHTA, FQGTGA.

The gene calls are TRBV1 and TRBJ2-3; the table's D gene call, TRBD2, was not cross checked with the DNA. TRBV1 is tagged as a pseudogene. The CDR3 runs to 17 residues. This chain's CDR3 is CTSSLAGGGPDADTQYF. The CDR3 DNA follows: TGCACCAGCAGCTTAGCGGGAGGGGGGCCCGATGCGGATACGCAGTATTTT.

The rearrangement joins TRBV7-6 to TRBJ1-5; D is perhaps TRBD1 (5 bases). The V and J ends lost 5 bases and 2 bases respectively, with 13 bases between them. CDR1 is SGHVS, CDR2 FNYEAQ, per germline. The CDR3 runs to 15 residues. CDR3 protein: CASSLTGGGNQPQHF. The CDR3 nucleotides read TGTGCCAGCAGCCTAACCGGGGGTGGCAATCAGCCCCAGCATTTT.

The chain uses TRBV11-1 and TRBJ2-5; the match to TRBD2 covers 8 bases. CDR3 length: 16 residues. J gave up 5 bases and V 1 base, and 9 bases lay outside the gene matches. Per the germline V gene, CDR1 is SGHAT and CDR2 is FQDESV (reference sequence). The CDR3 here is CASSLGLARTGETQYF. The CDR3 DNA reads as TGTGCCAGCAGCTTAGGACTAGCGCGAACGGGGGAGACCCAGTACTTC.

V and J are TRBV18 and TRBJ1-1; TRBD1 agrees at 8 bases. The CDR3 spans 14 residues. Germline values: CDR1 KGHSH, CDR2 LQKENI. V lost 4 bases and J lost 4; bases outside the gene matches: 5. The CDR3 spells CASSLTGVVTEAFF. The DNA of the CDR3 is TGTGCCAGCTCACTGACAGGGGTGGTCACTGAAGCTTTCTTT. The full variable domain, rest sourced from reference TRBV18 and TRBJ1-1, is NAGVMQNPRHLVRRRGQEARLRCSPMKGHSHVYWYRQLPEEGLKFMVYLQKENIIDESGMPKERFSAEFPKEGPSILRIQQVVRGDSAAYFCASSLTGVVTEAFFGQGTRLTVV.

This clone showed up just a few times. The J gene is TRBJ2-7, the V gene TRBV30, with TRBD1 matching 8 bases. Germline CDR1 and CDR2: GTSNPN and SVGIG (reference sequence). V lost 5 bases, J lost 3 bases, and 0 bases stayed unmatched. The CDR3 runs 11 residues. CDR3 in amino acids: CAWDRGYEQYF. The CDR3 DNA follows: TGTGCCTGGGACAGGGGCTACGAGCAGTACTTC.

As to this clone: The junction differs from germline at one of its ends, possibly a read error. The chain carries TRBV20-1 and TRBJ1-2; D remains ambiguous. This CDR3 is 9 amino acids long. Germline V gene lookup returns CDR1 DFQATT and CDR2 SNEGSKA (reference sequence). The CDR3 nucleotides are TGCAGTGCTAGACAGGCGACGGTCTTC. Amino acids: CSARQATVF.